Listed below are T cell receptor beta chains from one sample, sequenced in a study of T cell repertoires in cytomegalovirus infection. TCRdb re-called the reads with MiXCR, one entry per CDR3 protein. Of 150,000 to 200,000 distinct CDR3 sequences listed, 28% are singletons. Sequencing used PBMCs. Receptors originate from a human donor in good health (CMV status not recorded). Some clones in this sample may be carry-over from other donors' samples. The CDR3 runs from the conserved cysteine through the conserved F or W. A D gene is named only where the DNA matches it firmly. The listing skips clone size in some rows; elsewhere it reads once, few, many or a size class.

V gene: TRBV19; clone size: -; D gene: TRBD2; J gene: TRBJ2-7; CDR3 protein: CASSLTLRLAGAYEQYF; CDR3 DNA: TGTGCCAGTAGTCTCACCCTCAGACTAGCGGGAGCCTACGAGCAGTACTTC
V gene: TRBV4-3; clone size: few; D gene: -; J gene: TRBJ2-7; CDR3 protein: CASRKSLQTYEQYF; CDR3 DNA: TGCGCCAGCAGGAAAAGCCTTCAAACCTACGAGCAGTACTTC
V gene: TRBV3-1; clone size: -; D gene: TRBD1; J gene: TRBJ1-1; CDR3 protein: CASSPRTGGMNTEAFF; CDR3 DNA: TGTGCCAGCAGCCCGAGGACAGGGGGAATGAACACTGAAGCTTTCTTT
V gene: TRBV25-1; clone size: few; D gene: -; J gene: TRBJ1-5; CDR3 protein: CATSGQGDNQPQHF; CDR3 DNA: TGTGCCACCTCGGGGCAGGGAGATAATCAGCCCCAGCATTTT
V gene: TRBV19; clone size: -; D gene: -; J gene: TRBJ2-3; CDR3 protein: CASSTAGRDTQYF; CDR3 DNA: TGTGCCAGTAGTACCGCCGGGAGAGATACGCAGTATTTT
V gene: TRBV7-8; clone size: many; D gene: -; J gene: TRBJ2-1; CDR3 protein: CASSLADRSSYNEQFF; CDR3 DNA: TGTGCCAGCAGCTTAGCAGACAGGAGCTCCTACAATGAGCAGTTCTTC
V gene: TRBV5-1; clone size: -; D gene: -; J gene: TRBJ1-6; CDR3 protein: CAIALDPSQSPLHF; CDR3 DNA: TGCGCCATCGCCCTCGACCCCTCCCAATCACCCCTCCACTTT
V gene: TRBV5-1; clone size: few; D gene: -; J gene: TRBJ2-1; CDR3 protein: CASSFLRERQNEQFF; CDR3 DNA: TGCGCCAGCAGCTTTTTGCGGGAAAGGCAAAATGAGCAGTTCTTC
V gene: TRBV7-8; clone size: -; D gene: -; J gene: TRBJ2-1; CDR3 protein: CASSLESKDEQFF; CDR3 DNA: TGTGCCAGCAGCTTAGAAAGTAAGGATGAGCAGTTCTTC
V gene: TRBV7-2; clone size: -; D gene: TRBD2; J gene: TRBJ2-3; CDR3 protein: CASSRAAGGMADTQYF; CDR3 DNA: TGTGCCAGCAGCCGAGCCGCGGGGGGCATGGCAGATACGCAGTATTTT
V gene: TRBV2; clone size: few; D gene: TRBD1; J gene: TRBJ1-3; CDR3 protein: CASSERTGIFFSGNTIYF; CDR3 DNA: TGTGCCAGCAGTGAAAGGACAGGGATTTTCTTCTCTGGAAACACCATATATTTT
V gene: TRBV25-1; clone size: -; D gene: -; J gene: TRBJ2-6; CDR3 protein: CASSERGSTSGANVLTF; CDR3 DNA: TGTGCCAGCAGTGAGAGGGGATCGACCTCTGGGGCCAACGTCCTGACTTTC
V gene: TRBV12-3/TRBV12-4; clone size: few; D gene: TRBD1; J gene: TRBJ1-1; CDR3 protein: CASSPQGQGAFGPNTEAFF; CDR3 DNA: TGTGCCAGCAGTCCCCAGGGGCAGGGGGCGTTTGGGCCAAACACTGAAGCTTTCTTT
V gene: TRBV14; clone size: -; D gene: TRBD1; J gene: TRBJ2-3; CDR3 protein: CASSQGQGGDTQYF; CDR3 DNA: TGTGCCAGCAGCCAAGGACAGGGTGGAGATACGCAGTATTTT
V gene: TRBV19; clone size: few; D gene: -; J gene: TRBJ2-6; CDR3 protein: CASSSFSGANVLTF; CDR3 DNA: TGTGCCAGTAGTAGCTTTTCTGGGGCCAACGTCCTGACTTTC
V gene: TRBV7-2; clone size: many; D gene: -; J gene: TRBJ2-3; CDR3 protein: CASSLDYPDTQYF; CDR3 DNA: TGTGCCAGCAGCTTAGACTACCCGGATACGCAGTATTTT
V gene: TRBV5-6; clone size: once; D gene: TRBD1; J gene: TRBJ2-2; CDR3 protein: CASSRDRGDTGELFF; CDR3 DNA: TGTGCCAGCAGCCGGGACAGGGGGGACACCGGGGAGCTGTTTTTT
V gene: TRBV7-2; clone size: many; D gene: -; J gene: TRBJ2-2; CDR3 protein: CASSSYTGELFF; CDR3 DNA: TGTGCCAGCAGCTCCTATACCGGGGAGCTGTTTTTT
V gene: TRBV7-2; clone size: many; D gene: -; J gene: TRBJ1-3; CDR3 protein: CASSFSTGYGNTIYF; CDR3 DNA: TGTGCCAGCAGCTTTAGCACAGGGTACGGAAACACCATATATTTT
V gene: TRBV10-3; clone size: few; D gene: -; J gene: TRBJ1-5; CDR3 protein: CAISSGPGNQPQHF; CDR3 DNA: TGTGCCATCAGTTCAGGTCCGGGCAATCAGCCCCAGCATTTT
V gene: TRBV19; clone size: -; D gene: TRBD2; J gene: TRBJ2-1; CDR3 protein: CASSQRGDDEQFF; CDR3 DNA: TGTGCCAGTAGCCAGCGGGGGGACGATGAGCAGTTCTTC
V gene: TRBV19; clone size: -; D gene: TRBD1; J gene: TRBJ1-1; CDR3 protein: CASSIGDRRAEAFF; CDR3 DNA: TGTGCCAGTAGTATAGGGGACAGGAGAGCCGAAGCTTTCTTT
V gene: TRBV6-5; clone size: -; D gene: -; J gene: TRBJ1-2; CDR3 protein: CASSPGPVYGYTF; CDR3 DNA: TGTGCCAGCAGTCCCGGACCAGTCTATGGCTACACCTTC
V gene: TRBV6-6; clone size: few; D gene: -; J gene: TRBJ1-5; CDR3 protein: CASSSGPGRDQPQHF; CDR3 DNA: TGTGCCAGCAGCTCGGGGCCGGGCCGAGATCAGCCCCAGCATTTT
V gene: TRBV29-1; clone size: -; D gene: TRBD1; J gene: TRBJ1-5; CDR3 protein: CSVRQGNNQPQHF; CDR3 DNA: TGCAGCGTTCGACAGGGGAACAATCAGCCCCAGCATTTT
V gene: TRBV7-4; clone size: -; D gene: -; J gene: TRBJ2-5; CDR3 protein: CASSLREYQETQYF; CDR3 DNA: TGTGCCAGCAGCTTAAGGGAGTACCAAGAGACCCAGTACTTC
V gene: TRBV2; clone size: -; D gene: TRBD1; J gene: TRBJ2-1; CDR3 protein: CASSRTGKNEQFF; CDR3 DNA: TGTGCCAGCAGTCGGACAGGGAAAAATGAGCAGTTCTTC
V gene: TRBV7-9; clone size: -; D gene: TRBD1; J gene: TRBJ1-2; CDR3 protein: CASSLGEGADYGYTF; CDR3 DNA: TGTGCCAGCAGCTTAGGTGAGGGGGCGGACTATGGCTACACCTTC
V gene: TRBV7-2; clone size: -; D gene: -; J gene: TRBJ1-2; CDR3 protein: CASSFQQGGGYTF; CDR3 DNA: TGTGCCAGCAGCTTCCAACAGGGCGGCGGCTACACCTTC
V gene: TRBV7-8; clone size: few; D gene: TRBD1; J gene: TRBJ2-7; CDR3 protein: CASSPGTGGIQEQYF; CDR3 DNA: TGTGCCAGCAGCCCGGGGACAGGGGGTATCCAGGAGCAGTACTTC
V gene: TRBV7-2; clone size: few; D gene: -; J gene: TRBJ1-3; CDR3 protein: CASSLNEPIYF; CDR3 DNA: TGTGCCAGCAGCTTGAACGAACCCATATATTTT
V gene: TRBV12-3/TRBV12-4; clone size: -; D gene: -; J gene: TRBJ1-2; CDR3 protein: CASSPLIHYGYTF; CDR3 DNA: TGTGCCAGCAGCCCCCTAATCCACTATGGCTACACCTTC
V gene: TRBV28; clone size: -; D gene: TRBD1; J gene: TRBJ2-7; CDR3 protein: CASIDPGTGGGYEQYF; CDR3 DNA: TGTGCCAGCATCGACCCCGGGACAGGGGGTGGTTACGAGCAGTACTTC
V gene: TRBV6-5; clone size: few; D gene: TRBD1; J gene: TRBJ2-5; CDR3 protein: CASSFGQGGGTQYF; CDR3 DNA: TGTGCCAGCAGTTTTGGACAGGGTGGAGGGACCCAGTACTTC
V gene: TRBV19; clone size: few; D gene: TRBD1; J gene: TRBJ1-2; CDR3 protein: CASSPTPGQGSYGYTF; CDR3 DNA: TGTGCCAGTAGTCCCACCCCGGGACAGGGGAGCTATGGCTACACCTTC
V gene: TRBV7-6; clone size: many; D gene: -; J gene: TRBJ2-5; CDR3 protein: CASSLADLYQETQYF; CDR3 DNA: TGTGCCAGCAGCTTGGCGGATCTGTACCAAGAGACCCAGTACTTC
V gene: TRBV28; clone size: few; D gene: -; J gene: TRBJ1-5; CDR3 protein: CASNRALAGQPQHF; CDR3 DNA: TGTGCCAGCAACCGGGCCCTTGCGGGGCAGCCCCAGCATTTT
V gene: TRBV12-3/TRBV12-4; clone size: few; D gene: -; J gene: TRBJ1-5; CDR3 protein: CASSSGGRNQPQHF; CDR3 DNA: TGTGCCAGCAGTTCGGGTGGGCGCAATCAGCCCCAGCATTTT
V gene: TRBV7-2; clone size: many; D gene: -; J gene: TRBJ1-1; CDR3 protein: CASSPAASPPLNTEAFF; CDR3 DNA: TGTGCCAGCAGCCCAGCGGCCTCACCCCCTCTGAACACTGAAGCTTTCTTT
V gene: TRBV7-2; clone size: few; D gene: -; J gene: TRBJ2-3; CDR3 protein: CASSLTADTQYF; CDR3 DNA: TGTGCCAGCAGCTTGACAGCCGATACGCAGTATTTT
V gene: TRBV4-1; clone size: -; D gene: -; J gene: TRBJ2-5; CDR3 protein: CASSQELAGQETQYF; CDR3 DNA: TGCGCCAGCAGCCAAGAGTTGGCAGGGCAAGAGACCCAGTACTTC
V gene: TRBV19; clone size: -; D gene: -; J gene: TRBJ2-1; CDR3 protein: CASSMGSLGNEQFF; CDR3 DNA: TGTGCCAGTAGTATGGGTAGTTTGGGCAATGAGCAGTTCTTC
V gene: TRBV2; clone size: -; D gene: -; J gene: TRBJ1-6; CDR3 protein: CASSNGEGSPLHF; CDR3 DNA: TGTGCCAGCAGTAACGGGGAGGGTTCACCCCTCCACTTT